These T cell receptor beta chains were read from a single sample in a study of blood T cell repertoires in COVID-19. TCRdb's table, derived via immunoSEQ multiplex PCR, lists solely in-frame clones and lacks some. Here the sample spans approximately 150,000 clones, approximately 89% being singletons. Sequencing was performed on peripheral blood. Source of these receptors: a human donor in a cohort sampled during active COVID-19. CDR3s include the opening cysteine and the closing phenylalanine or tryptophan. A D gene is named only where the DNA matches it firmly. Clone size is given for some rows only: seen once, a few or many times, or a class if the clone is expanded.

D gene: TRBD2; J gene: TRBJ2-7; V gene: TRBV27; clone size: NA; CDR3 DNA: TGTGCCAGCAGTTTATCATTTGGAGCGGGGGGCTCATACGAGCAGTACTTC; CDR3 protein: CASSLSFGAGGSYEQYF
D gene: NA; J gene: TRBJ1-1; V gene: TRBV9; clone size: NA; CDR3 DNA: TGTGCCAGCAGCGTAGGCCCGGGCACTGAAGCTTTCTTT; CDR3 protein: CASSVGPGTEAFF
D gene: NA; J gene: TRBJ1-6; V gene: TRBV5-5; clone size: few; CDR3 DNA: TGTGCCAGCAGCTTGGCCTGGGGAGGACTTAATTCACCCCTCCACTTT; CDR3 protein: CASSLAWGGLNSPLHF
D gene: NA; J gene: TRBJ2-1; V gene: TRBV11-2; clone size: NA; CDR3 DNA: TGTGCCAGCAGTCCCACAAATTTTGAGCAGTTCTTC; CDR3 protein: CASSPTNFEQFF
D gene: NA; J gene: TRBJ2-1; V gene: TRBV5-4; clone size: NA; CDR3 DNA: TGTGCCAGCAGCCCCACAAGCGTCAGAGAGTACAATGAGCAGTTCTTC; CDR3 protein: CASSPTSVREYNEQFF
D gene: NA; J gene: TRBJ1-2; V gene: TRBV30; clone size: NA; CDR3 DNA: TGTGCCTGGAGTGTATCGGGTGGCTACACCTTC; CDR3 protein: CAWSVSGGYTF
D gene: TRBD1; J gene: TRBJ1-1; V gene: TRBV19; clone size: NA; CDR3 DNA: TGTGCCAGTATTTCACAGGGGGCCAACCGTGGGTCTTTCTTT; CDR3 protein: CASISQGANRGSFF
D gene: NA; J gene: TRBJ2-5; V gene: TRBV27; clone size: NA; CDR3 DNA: TGTGCCAGCAGTTTAAAGGCTAGATATGGGACCCAGTACTTC; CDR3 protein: CASSLKARYGTQYF
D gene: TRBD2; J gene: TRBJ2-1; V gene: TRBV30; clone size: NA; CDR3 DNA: TGTGCCTGGAGTCTTAGCGGGGGTATGCATGAGCAGTTCTTC; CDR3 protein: CAWSLSGGMHEQFF
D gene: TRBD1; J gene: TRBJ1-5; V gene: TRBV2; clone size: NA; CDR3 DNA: TGTGCCAGCAGTCCGGGACAGGGCACTAGCAATCAGCCCCAGCATTTT; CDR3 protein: CASSPGQGTSNQPQHF
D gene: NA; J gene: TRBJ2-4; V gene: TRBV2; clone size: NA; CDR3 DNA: TGTGCCAGCACCTTACTTGGGACTGGAGCCAAAAACATTCAGTACTTC; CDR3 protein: CASTLLGTGAKNIQYF
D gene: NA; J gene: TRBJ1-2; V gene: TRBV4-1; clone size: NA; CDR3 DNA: TGCGCCAGCAGCCAAGTGGCAGGGCCTGCTAACTATGGCTACACCTTC; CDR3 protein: CASSQVAGPANYGYTF
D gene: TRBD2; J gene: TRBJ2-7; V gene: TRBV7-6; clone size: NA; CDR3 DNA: TGTGCCAGCAGCCTTGGGGCGGGGGAGACCTACGAGCAGTACTTC; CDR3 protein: CASSLGAGETYEQYF
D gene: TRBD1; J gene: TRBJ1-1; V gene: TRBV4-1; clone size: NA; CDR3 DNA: TGCGCCAGCAGCCTCGGGACAGGGGGCACTGAAGCTTTCTTT; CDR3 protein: CASSLGTGGTEAFF
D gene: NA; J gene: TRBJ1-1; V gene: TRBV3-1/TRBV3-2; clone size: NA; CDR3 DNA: TGTGCCAGCAGTCTCGGACTGCTGAGCACTGAAGCTTTCTTT; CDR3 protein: CASSLGLLSTEAFF
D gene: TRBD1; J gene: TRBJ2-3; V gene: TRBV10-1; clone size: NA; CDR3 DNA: TGCGCCAGCAGTGAGTCTGCCGGGACAGGGGGCACAGATACGCAGTATTTT; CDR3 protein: CASSESAGTGGTDTQYF
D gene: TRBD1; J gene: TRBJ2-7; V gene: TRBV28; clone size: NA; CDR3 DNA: TGTGCCAGCAGTCCCCCGGGACAGGGATACTACGAGCAGTACTTC; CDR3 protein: CASSPPGQGYYEQYF
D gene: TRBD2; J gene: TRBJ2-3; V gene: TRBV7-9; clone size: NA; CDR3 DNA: TGTGCCAGCAGCTCCCCCGGCGGGGGGTCCTCTGGGGCAGATACGCAGTATTTT; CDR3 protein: CASSSPGGGSSGADTQYF
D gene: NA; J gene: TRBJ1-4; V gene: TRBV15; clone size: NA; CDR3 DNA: TGTGCCACCAGCAGAAACCCAGGGGCCTTTAATGAAAAACTGTTTTTT; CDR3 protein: CATSRNPGAFNEKLFF
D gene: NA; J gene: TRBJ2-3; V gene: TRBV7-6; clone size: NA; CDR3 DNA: TGTGCCAGCAGCTTAGGTCCGGCAGATACGCAGTATTTT; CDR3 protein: CASSLGPADTQYF
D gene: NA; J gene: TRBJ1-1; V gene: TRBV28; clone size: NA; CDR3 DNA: TGTGCCAGCAGTCCCCCCGGGATGGGGACTGAAGCTTTCTTT; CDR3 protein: CASSPPGMGTEAFF
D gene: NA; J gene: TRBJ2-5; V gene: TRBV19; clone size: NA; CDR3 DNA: TGTGCCAGTAGTCCCCGGCGGGGAGTCGGAGAGACCCAGTACTTC; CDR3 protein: CASSPRRGVGETQYF
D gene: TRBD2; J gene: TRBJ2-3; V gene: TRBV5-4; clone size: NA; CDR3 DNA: TGTGCCAGCAGCTTAAATCCGGGACTAGCAGTATCAGATACGCAGTATTTT; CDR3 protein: CASSLNPGLAVSDTQYF
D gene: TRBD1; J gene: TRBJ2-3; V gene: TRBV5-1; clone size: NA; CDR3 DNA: TGCGCCAGTAGCCGGGACAGGGGAACAGATACGCAGTATTTT; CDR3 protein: CASSRDRGTDTQYF
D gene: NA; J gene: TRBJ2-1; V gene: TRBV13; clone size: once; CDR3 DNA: TGTGCCAGCAGCTTCGGGGTAAGCTCCTACAATGAGCAGTTCTTC; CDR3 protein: CASSFGVSSYNEQFF
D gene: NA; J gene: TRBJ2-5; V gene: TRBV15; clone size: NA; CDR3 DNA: TGTGCCACCAGCAGAGGTTACAGGGAAGAGACCCAGTACTTC; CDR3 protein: CATSRGYREETQYF
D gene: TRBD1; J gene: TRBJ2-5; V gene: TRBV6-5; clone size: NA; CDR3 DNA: TGTGCCAGCAGTTACTCCAGGGGGCAAGAGACCCAGTACTTC; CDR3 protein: CASSYSRGQETQYF
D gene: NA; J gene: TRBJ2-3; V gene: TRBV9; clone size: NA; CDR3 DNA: TGTGCCAGCAGCGTTTCTTCTGGCACAGATACGCAGTATTTT; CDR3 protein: CASSVSSGTDTQYF
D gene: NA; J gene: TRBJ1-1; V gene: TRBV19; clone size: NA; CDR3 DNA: TGTGCCAGTAGTAATACAGTGAACACTGAAGCTTTCTTT; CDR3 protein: CASSNTVNTEAFF
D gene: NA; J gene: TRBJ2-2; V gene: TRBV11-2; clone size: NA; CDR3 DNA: TGTGCCAGCAGCTTGGGGCGGGGCAGGGCCCGAATAATGGGGGAGCTGTTTTTT; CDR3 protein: CASSLGRGRARIMGELFF
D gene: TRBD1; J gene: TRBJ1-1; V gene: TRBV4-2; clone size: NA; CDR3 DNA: TGTGCCAGCAGCCAGGGGGACAGGGGAACTGAAGCTTTCTTT; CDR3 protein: CASSQGDRGTEAFF
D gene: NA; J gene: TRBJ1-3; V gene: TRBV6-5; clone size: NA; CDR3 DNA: TGTGCCAGCAACCCGCTCAGGGCTTCCGGAAACACCATATATTTT; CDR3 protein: CASNPLRASGNTIYF
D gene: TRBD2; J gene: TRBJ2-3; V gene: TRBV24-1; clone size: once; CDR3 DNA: TGTGCCACCAGTGACTCGGGACTAGCGGGGAGCACAGATACGCAGTATTTT; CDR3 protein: CATSDSGLAGSTDTQYF
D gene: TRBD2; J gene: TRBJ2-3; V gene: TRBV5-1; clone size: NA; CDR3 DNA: TGCGCCAGCCGTAGCGGGTCACCTCCCGTCTCTACGCAGTATTTT; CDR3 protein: CASRSGSPPVSTQYF
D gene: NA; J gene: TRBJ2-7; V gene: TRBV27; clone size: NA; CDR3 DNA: TGTGCCAGCAGTAGGGGGGGCGGCGAGCAGTACTTC; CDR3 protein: CASSRGGGEQYF
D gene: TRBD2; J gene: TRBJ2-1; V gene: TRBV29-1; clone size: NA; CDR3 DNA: TGCAGCGTTGTAAATGGGCGGGGGGGAAATGAGCAGTTCTTC; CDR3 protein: CSVVNGRGGNEQFF
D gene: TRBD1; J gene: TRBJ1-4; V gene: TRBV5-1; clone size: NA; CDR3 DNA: TGCGCCAGCAGCTTGGCCGGGACAGATTATGAAAAACTGTTTTTT; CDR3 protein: CASSLAGTDYEKLFF
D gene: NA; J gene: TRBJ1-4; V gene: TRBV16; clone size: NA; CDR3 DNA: TGTGCCAGCAGCCCGCGGACAGTAATTCGTAATGAAAAACTGTTTTTT; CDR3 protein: CASSPRTVIRNEKLFF
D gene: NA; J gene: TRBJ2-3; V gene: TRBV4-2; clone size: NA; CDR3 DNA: TGTGCCAGCAGCCAAGAGGCACAGGCAATCACAGATACGCAGTATTTT; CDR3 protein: CASSQEAQAITDTQYF
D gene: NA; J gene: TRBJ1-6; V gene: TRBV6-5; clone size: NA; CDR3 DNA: TGTGCCAGCAGCAGGACAAGCGATAATTCACCCCTCCACTTT; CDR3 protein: CASSRTSDNSPLHF
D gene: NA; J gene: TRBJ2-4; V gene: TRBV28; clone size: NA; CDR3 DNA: TGTGCCAGCAGCCCGGGTGGAGACATTCAGTACTTC; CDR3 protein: CASSPGGDIQYF
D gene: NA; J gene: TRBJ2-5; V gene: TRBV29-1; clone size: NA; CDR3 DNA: TGCAGCGTTGTGCGGCCTAGCGAAGGGACCCAGTACTTC; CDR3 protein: CSVVRPSEGTQYF
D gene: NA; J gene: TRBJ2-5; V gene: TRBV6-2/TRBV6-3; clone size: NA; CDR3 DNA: TGTGCCAGCAGTTACTTGGGGCGGGGAGAGACCCAGTACTTC; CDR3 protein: CASSYLGRGETQYF
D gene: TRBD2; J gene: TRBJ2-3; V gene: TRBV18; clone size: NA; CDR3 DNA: TGTGCCAGCTCCCCCGCGGCGGGGGTTCGAGATACGCAGTATTTT; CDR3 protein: CASSPAAGVRDTQYF
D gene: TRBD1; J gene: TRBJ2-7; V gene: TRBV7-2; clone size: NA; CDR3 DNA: TGTGCCAGCAGCTCCAGTAATGTACAGGGGTACGAGCAGTACTTC; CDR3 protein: CASSSSNVQGYEQYF
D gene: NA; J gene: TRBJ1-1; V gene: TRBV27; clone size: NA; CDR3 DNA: TGTGCCAGCAGTCCAAAAAGACCCCTGGAGGCTTTCTTT; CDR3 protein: CASSPKRPLEAFF
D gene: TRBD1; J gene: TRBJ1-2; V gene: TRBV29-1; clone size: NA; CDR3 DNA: TGCAGCGTTGGGGGCGGACAGGGGGCTAACTATGGCTACACCTTC; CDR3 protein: CSVGGGQGANYGYTF
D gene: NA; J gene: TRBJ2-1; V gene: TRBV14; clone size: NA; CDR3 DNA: TGTGCCAGCAGCCAAGATCTAGGACTAACCTACAATGAGCAGTTCTTC; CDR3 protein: CASSQDLGLTYNEQFF
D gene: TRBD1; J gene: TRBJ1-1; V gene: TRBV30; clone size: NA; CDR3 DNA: TGTGCCTGGAAGGGGGCTCTTGGGGCTTTCTTT; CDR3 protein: CAWKGALGAFF
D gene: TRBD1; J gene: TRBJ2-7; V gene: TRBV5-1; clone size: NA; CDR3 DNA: TGCGCCAGCAGCTTTTCCGGACAGGGGGATGAAGAGCAGTACTTC; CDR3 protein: CASSFSGQGDEEQYF
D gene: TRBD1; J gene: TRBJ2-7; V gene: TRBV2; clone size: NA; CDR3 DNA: TGTGCCAGCAGGATGGACAGGGTGGCCGAGCAGTACTTC; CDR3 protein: CASRMDRVAEQYF
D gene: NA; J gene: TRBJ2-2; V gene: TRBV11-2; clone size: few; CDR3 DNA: TGTGCCAGCAGCTTTAGCACCGGGGAGCTGTTTTTT; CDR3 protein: CASSFSTGELFF
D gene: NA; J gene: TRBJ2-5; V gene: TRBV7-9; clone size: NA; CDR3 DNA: TGTGCCAGCAACAGGGACGGAGAGACCCAGTACTTC; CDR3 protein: CASNRDGETQYF
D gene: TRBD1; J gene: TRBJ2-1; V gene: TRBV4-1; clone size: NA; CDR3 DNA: TGCGCCAGCAGCCCGACCAGGGGGAGCTCCTACAATGAGCAGTTCTTC; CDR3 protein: CASSPTRGSSYNEQFF
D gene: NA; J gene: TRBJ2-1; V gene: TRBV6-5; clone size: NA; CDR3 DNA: TGTGCCAGCAGTCGCGGGGGCCTTTCCTACAATGAGCAGTTCTTC; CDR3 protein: CASSRGGLSYNEQFF